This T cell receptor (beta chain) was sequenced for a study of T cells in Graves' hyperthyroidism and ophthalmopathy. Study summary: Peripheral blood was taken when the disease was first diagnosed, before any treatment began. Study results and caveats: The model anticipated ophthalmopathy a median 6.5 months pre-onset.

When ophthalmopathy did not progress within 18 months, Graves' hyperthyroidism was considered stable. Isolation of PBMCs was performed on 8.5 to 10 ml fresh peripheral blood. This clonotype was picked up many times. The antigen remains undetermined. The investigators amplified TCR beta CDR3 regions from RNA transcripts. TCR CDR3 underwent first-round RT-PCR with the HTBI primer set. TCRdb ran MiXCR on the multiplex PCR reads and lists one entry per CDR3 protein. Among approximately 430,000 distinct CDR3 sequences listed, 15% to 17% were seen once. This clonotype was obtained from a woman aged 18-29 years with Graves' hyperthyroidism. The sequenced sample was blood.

CDR3: CASSLTGYTGELFF. The CDR3 region has the DNA TGTGCCAGCAGCCTAACAGGGTACACCGGGGAGCTGTTTTTT. The V gene is TRBV28, the J gene TRBJ2-2; maybe TRBD1 (6 bases). This CDR3 has 14 amino acids. Germline assignment: CDR1 MDHEN and CDR2 SYDVKM. V was clipped by 6 bases and J by 3 bases, with 11 bases between them.